One sample yielded the 21 T cell receptor beta chains listed below, sequenced in a study of CD4 T cells in relation to SARS-CoV-2 and coronaviruses. The table came from immunoSEQ multiplex PCR; TCRdb's copy has only in-frame clones and leaves some out. The sample carries approximately 37,000 clones, 70% to 90% recorded once. The sequenced material came from memory CD4+ T cells from PBMCs. The receptors originated from an adult with COVID-19.

V gene TRBV11-2 combines with J gene TRBJ2-7, with D perhaps being TRBD1 or TRBD2 (5 bases each). Between the trimmed V and J ends, which lost 5 bases and 2 bases, there was a span of 16 bases. CDR3 size: 15 residues. Germline CDR1 SGHAT, CDR2 FQNNGV. CDR3 in amino acids: CASSLERGAPYEQYF. In nucleotides, the CDR3 is TGTGCCAGCAGCCTCGAGAGAGGGGCCCCCTACGAGCAGTACTTC. Complete variable domain (other parts from reference TRBV11-2 and TRBJ2-7): EAGVAQSPRYKIIEKRQSVAFWCNPISGHATLYWYQQILGQGPKLLIQFQNNGVVDDSQLPKDRFSAERLKGVDSTLKIQPAKLEDSAVYLCASSLERGAPYEQYFGPGTRLTVT.

V and J are TRBV28 and TRBJ2-3; tentative D call: TRBD2 (5 bases). Germline CDR1 is MDHEN and CDR2 is SYDVKM. Trimming cost V 5 bases and J 5 bases, with 14 bases left between them. The CDR3 totals 14 residues. CDR3 residues: CASSDDYLGDTQYF. For the CDR3, the DNA is TGTGCCAGCAGTGATGACTATTTAGGAGATACGCAGTATTTT.

This sequence joins TRBV9 and TRBJ1-2; D gene unclear. Germline V CDR1 and CDR2: SGDLS, YYNGEE. V lost 0 bases and J 2 bases, leaving 8 bases between the germline ends. CDR3 length equals 14 residues. The CDR3 coding sequence is TGTGCCAGCAGCGTAGGTAGCGGAAACTATGGCTACACCTTC. It yields the protein CASSVGSGNYGYTF.

V and J are TRBV4-2 and TRBJ2-7; D remains ambiguous. CDR3 length equals 13 residues. Germline V gene lookup returns CDR1 LGHNA and CDR2 YNFKEQ. V dropped 0 bases and J dropped 6 bases, with 9 bases sitting between them. The chain's CDR3 is CASSQDRDFEQYF. CDR3 DNA: TGTGCCAGCAGCCAAGATCGAGACTTCGAGCAGTACTTC.

This chain uses TRBV28 with TRBJ1-5; TRBD1 aligns across 9 bases. The CDR3 is 17 amino acids. The V and J ends lost 2 bases and 3 bases, in that order; junction bases with no gene match: 8. Looked up from germline, CDR1 is MDHEN and CDR2 is SYDVKM. CDR3 nucleotides: TGTGCCAGCAGTTTACGGTTGACAGGGGGTAACAATCAGCCCCAGCATTTT. Residues: CASSLRLTGGNNQPQHF. The complete variable domain, with remaining parts taken from reference TRBV28 and TRBJ1-5, reads DVKVTQSSRYLVKRTGEKVFLECVQDMDHENMFWYRQDPGLGLRLIYFSYDVKMKEKGDIPEGYSVSREKKERFSLILESASTNQTSMYLCASSLRLTGGNNQPQHFGDGTRLSIL.

The chain combines TRBV4-1 with TRBJ2-4; 8 nucleotides match TRBD1. In germline, CDR1 is MGHRA, CDR2 YSYEKL. The CDR3 is 15 residues long. The junction had 1 base not matched to a gene; V was cut back by 1 base and J by 2 bases. Here the CDR3 reads CASSQGDRSKNIQYF. CDR3 DNA: TGCGCCAGCAGCCAAGGGGACAGGTCCAAAAACATTCAGTACTTC.

The genes are TRBV28 and TRBJ1-3; 8 bases fit TRBD1. Looked up from germline, CDR1 is MDHEN and CDR2 is SYDVKM. This CDR3 is built from 20 residues. J was trimmed by 0 bases and V by 0 bases; bases with no gene match: 13. The CDR3 reads CASSLWSYQTGVGSGNTIYF. The CDR3 DNA reads TGTGCCAGCAGTTTATGGTCATACCAGACAGGGGTAGGCTCTGGAAACACCATATATTTT.

This rearrangement joins TRBV7-9 to TRBJ1-1; 7 nucleotides agree with TRBD1. Germline CDR1 and CDR2: SEHNR and FQNEAQ (reference sequence). The CDR3 is 13 amino acids. Trimming took 10 bases from V and 1 from J; bases not matched to a gene: 6. The CDR3 nucleotides read TGTGCCATAGACAGGGACCAGAACACTGAAGCTTTCTTT. It translates to CAIDRDQNTEAFF.

The chain combines TRBV28 with TRBJ1-2, with D perhaps matching TRBD1 (5 bases). Looked up from germline, CDR1 is MDHEN and CDR2 is SYDVKM. V dropped 6 bases and J dropped 5 bases, with 7 bases sitting between them. The CDR3 extends over 11 amino acids. DNA for the CDR3: TGTGCCAGCAGGGGGACTTATGGCTACACCTTC. This codes for CASRGTYGYTF.

The rearrangement joins TRBV7-2 to TRBJ1-3; D perhaps matches TRBD1 (6 bases). V lost 5 bases, J lost 2 bases, and 16 bases lay in between. The CDR3 is 16 amino acids. Germline CDR1 SGHTA, CDR2 FQGNSA. The DNA of the CDR3 is TGTGCCAGCAGCCCCCGTCAGGGGTGGGCTGGAAACACCATATATTTT. This gives the protein CASSPRQGWAGNTIYF.

The chain has TRBV19 and TRBJ2-2, with D perhaps TRBD2 (6 bases). The V gene's germline CDR1 is LNHDA and CDR2 SQIVND (reference sequence). The V and J ends lost 5 bases and 5 bases respectively, with 15 bases between them. This CDR3 has 15 residues. DNA of the CDR3: TGTGCCAGTAGTTCGCGACCCGGGGGAACCGGGGAGCTGTTTTTT. Amino acid sequence: CASSSRPGGTGELFF.

The rearrangement links TRBV6-2 or TRBV6-3 to TRBJ2-7, with 8 nucleotides matching TRBD2. Germline V lookup: CDR1 MNHEY, CDR2 SVGEGT. V was pared by 2 bases and J by 5 bases, with 8 bases of the junction left unmatched. This CDR3 has 15 residues. The CDR3 sequence: CASSYTGTSKDEQYF. The CDR3 DNA is TGTGCCAGCAGTTACACAGGGACTAGTAAAGACGAGCAGTACTTC.

The rearrangement joins TRBV19 to TRBJ2-1; 8 nucleotides line up with TRBD2. CDR1 is LNHDA and CDR2 is SQIVND in the germline V gene (reference sequence). The V segment lost 4 bases and the J segment 10 bases; nucleotides outside the gene matches: 9. The CDR3 covers 14 residues. CDR3 nucleotides: TGTGCCAGTAGTAGGACGGGAGGGGTAGCGGAGCAGTTCTTC. Protein sequence: CASSRTGGVAEQFF.

The chain joins TRBV2 to TRBJ2-5; D may match TRBD1 or TRBD2 (5 bases each). The CDR3 spans 13 residues. The V gene's germline CDR1 is SNHLY and CDR2 FYNNEI. V lost 5 bases and J 5 bases, leaving 12 bases between the germline ends. The CDR3 DNA sequence: TGTGCCAGCAGTCGGGGACGCGTGGAGACCCAGTACTTC. This gives the protein CASSRGRVETQYF.

The chain joins TRBV5-5 to TRBJ2-4; no clear D gene. The CDR3 spans 13 residues. V lost 4 bases and J lost 7, with 12 bases in between. Germline V lookup: CDR1 SGHKS, CDR2 YYEKEE (reference sequence). CDR3: CASSVGSGNIQYF. DNA of the CDR3: TGTGCCAGCAGCGTAGGATCGGGCAACATTCAGTACTTC.

The chain links TRBV21-1 to TRBJ2-1. TRBV21-1 is a pseudogene segment. The CDR3 spans 20 residues. The DNA for the CDR3 is TGTGCCAGCAGCAAAGATTCGGGGGCCCCTCTGGGTGCCCCCTACAATGAGCAGTTCTTC. Translation gives CASSKDSGAPLGAPYNEQFF.

The chain employs TRBV5-1 and TRBJ2-1; no clear D. V lost 1 base and J 5 bases, leaving 4 bases between the germline ends. Germline-derived CDR1 and CDR2 are SGHRS and YFSETQ. The CDR3 runs 12 residues. CDR3 sequence (DNA): TGCGCCAGCAGCTTGCCGGACAATGAGCAGTTCTTC. It translates to CASSLPDNEQFF.

The gene calls are TRBV14 and TRBJ1-1; 8 bases match TRBD1. The CDR3 is 16 residues long. J lost 6 bases, V lost 1 base, and 10 bases had no gene match. Germline lookup yields CDR1 SGHDN and CDR2 FVKESK. CDR3 nucleotide sequence: TGTGCCAGCAGCCAAGCCGGAGGGACAGGCCAAGCTGAAGCTTTCTTT. Translation gives CASSQAGGTGQAEAFF.

The chain uses TRBV7-2 and TRBJ2-7; TRBD1 aligns across 11 bases. This CDR3 comprises 18 residues. Germline V CDR1 and CDR2: SGHTA, FQGNSA. With 6 bases clipped from V and 1 base from J, the junction kept 14 bases outside the gene matches. DNA for the CDR3: TGTGCCAGCAGGCAAACCTCCGGGACAGGGGGTCGGTCCTACGAGCAGTACTTC. Its translation: CASRQTSGTGGRSYEQYF.

The chain carries TRBV7-2 and TRBJ2-3; D not resolved. V was pared by 1 base and J by 0 bases, with 2 bases between. Germline CDR1 is SGHTA and CDR2 is FQGNSA. The length of the CDR3 is 13 residues. The CDR3 loop is CASSLVSTDTQYF. The CDR3 DNA reads TGTGCCAGCAGCTTAGTCAGCACAGATACGCAGTATTTT.

The V gene is TRBV10-1, the J gene TRBJ2-7; TRBD2 aligns across 7 bases. This CDR3 is 14 amino acids long. After removal of 9 bases from V and 2 bases from J, the junction contained 10 bases not matched to a gene. Germline loops: CDR1 WNHNN, CDR2 SYGVQD (reference sequence). The CDR3 here is CARAPPGGTYEQYF. The CDR3 region has the DNA TGCGCCAGGGCCCCCCCCGGGGGGACCTACGAGCAGTACTTC.